The 11 T cell receptor beta chains below all came from one sample that was sequenced in a study of T-cell memory formation after mild COVID-19. TCRdb used MiXCR to reprocess the 5' RACE reads, holding one entry per CDR3 protein. This table has around 200,000 distinct CDR3 sequences, over 20% appearing once. Sequencing was carried out using PBMCs or a T cell subset sorted from them (not recorded which). The source is an adult woman who had mild COVID-19 (a few samples of this study predate the infection). Cell type and time point are not known.

V and J are TRBV4-1 and TRBJ2-3, with 10 bases identical to TRBD2. The CDR3 length is 15 residues. Unmatched junction bases numbered 5, after V lost 1 base and J lost 7 bases. Germline V gene sequence: CDR1 MGHRA, CDR2 YSYEKL. CDR3 DNA: TGCGCCAGCAGCCAAGGAGCGGGGGGGCTAAATACGCAGTATTTT. Encoded protein: CASSQGAGGLNTQYF.

This clonotype was observed a few times. The chain recombines TRBV3-1 with TRBJ2-3, with 8 bases fitting TRBD1. The J segment lost 4 bases and the V segment lost 0 bases, leaving 6 bases of the junction unmatched. From germline, CDR1 is LGHDT and CDR2 YNNKEL (reference sequence). CDR3 length: 16 amino acids. The CDR3 sequence: CASSQDVTGAADTQYF. The CDR3 nucleotides are TGTGCCAGCAGCCAAGATGTGACAGGGGCGGCAGATACGCAGTATTTT.

This clonotype turned up a few times. The chain recombines TRBV12-3 or TRBV12-4 with TRBJ2-3, with 10 nucleotides matching TRBD1. The CDR3 has 15 amino acids. V lost 6 bases and J lost 4; bases outside the gene matches: 7. CDR3 region: CASSPRTGGADTQYF. CDR3 bases: TGTGCCAGCAGCCCGAGGACAGGGGGTGCAGATACGCAGTATTTT.

For this clonotype: A read error may produce the germline difference seen at one junction end. V usage is TRBV7-6 and J usage is TRBJ2-7; tentative D call: TRBD1 (6 bases). CDR1 and CDR2 from the germline V gene are SGHVS and FNYEAQ. This CDR3 has 13 amino acids. In DNA, the CDR3 is TGTGCCAGCAGCTTATGGGACCCGGGACACCTCCACTTC. It is translated as CASSLWDPGHLHF. Complete variable domain (other parts from reference TRBV7-6 and TRBJ2-7): GAGVSQSPRYKVTKRGQDVALRCDPISGHVSLYWYRQALGQGPEFLTYFNYEAQQDKSGLPNDRFSAERPEGSISTLTIQRTEQRDSAMYRCASSLWDPGHLHFGPGTRLTVT.

In DNA form, the CDR3 reads TGTGCCAGCAGTACAGCTTCACTGGTCTATGGCTACACCTTC. Translated: CASSTASLVYGYTF. J is TRBJ1-2 and V is TRBV6-2 or TRBV6-3; D unresolved. V lost 5 bases and J 4 bases, leaving 14 bases between the germline ends. Germline V gene data show CDR1 as MNHEY and CDR2 as SVGEGT. The CDR3 totals 14 residues.

This clonotype was observed a few times. The chain links TRBV6-2 or TRBV6-3 to TRBJ2-5; 7 nucleotides match TRBD1. There are 14 residues in the CDR3. Losses at the gene ends were 0 bases for V and 4 bases for J; bases not matched to a gene: 2. Germline loops: CDR1 MNHEY, CDR2 SVGEGT. The DNA for the CDR3 is TGTGCCAGCAGTTACTCAGGGGGCGTAGAGACCCAGTACTTC. As protein: CASSYSGGVETQYF.

The chain recombines TRBV5-8 with TRBJ2-3; TRBD2 is a possible D gene (6 bases). Trimming stripped 2 bases from V and 5 bases from J, with 15 bases between. Germline assignment: CDR1 SGHTS and CDR2 YDEGEE. The CDR3 is made up of 15 amino acids. DNA for the CDR3: TGTGCCAGCAGCTTTACTCGGGAGTACGGAGATACGCAGTATTTT. This sequence encodes CASSFTREYGDTQYF.

This clonotype was detected only a few times. The V call is TRBV15, the J call TRBJ2-7, with D possibly matching TRBD2 (5 bases). Trimming stripped 3 bases from V and 0 bases from J, with 9 bases between. Germline-derived CDR1 and CDR2 are LNHNV and YYDKDF (reference sequence). The CDR3 loop spans 14 amino acids. CDR3 region: CATSRDFHSYEQYF. The CDR3 coding sequence is TGTGCCACCAGCAGGGACTTTCACTCCTACGAGCAGTACTTC.

The rearrangement links TRBV12-3 or TRBV12-4 to TRBJ2-1; D assignment may be TRBD1 or TRBD2 (6 bases each). V was pared by 7 bases and J by 6 bases, with 13 bases between. The CDR3 consists of 13 residues. CDR3 sequence (DNA): TGTGCCAGCACGCCTGGGGGGCCCAATGAGCAGTTCTTC. As protein: CASTPGGPNEQFF.

The chain combines TRBV5-8 with TRBJ1-1, with 7 bases lining up with TRBD1. The CDR3 runs 14 residues. Germline V CDR1 and CDR2: SGHTS, YDEGEE. The trim removed 2 bases at V and 5 bases at J, leaving 6 bases unmatched. The CDR3 region is CASSLGQAGTEAFF. In DNA, the CDR3 is TGTGCCAGCAGCTTAGGACAGGCCGGAACTGAAGCTTTCTTT.

This clonotype was recorded a few times. The rearrangement uses TRBV4-1 and TRBJ2-7, with 8 bases lining up with TRBD1. The ends lost 4 bases at V and 2 bases at J; junction bases unmatched: 7. This CDR3 has 15 residues. Germline assignment: CDR1 MGHRA and CDR2 YSYEKL. CDR3: CASSLRTGSTYEQYF. For the CDR3, the DNA is TGCGCCAGCAGCCTCCGGACAGGGAGTACCTACGAGCAGTACTTC.